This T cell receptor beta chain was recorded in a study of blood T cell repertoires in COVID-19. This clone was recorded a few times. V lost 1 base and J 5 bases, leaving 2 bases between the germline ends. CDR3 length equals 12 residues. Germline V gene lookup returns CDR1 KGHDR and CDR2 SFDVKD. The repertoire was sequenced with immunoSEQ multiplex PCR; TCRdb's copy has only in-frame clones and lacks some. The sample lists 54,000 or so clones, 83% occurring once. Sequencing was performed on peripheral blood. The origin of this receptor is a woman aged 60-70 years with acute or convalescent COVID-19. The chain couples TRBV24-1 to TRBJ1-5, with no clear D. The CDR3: CATSDFDQPQHF. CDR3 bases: TGTGCCACCAGTGATTTCGATCAGCCCCAGCATTTT.